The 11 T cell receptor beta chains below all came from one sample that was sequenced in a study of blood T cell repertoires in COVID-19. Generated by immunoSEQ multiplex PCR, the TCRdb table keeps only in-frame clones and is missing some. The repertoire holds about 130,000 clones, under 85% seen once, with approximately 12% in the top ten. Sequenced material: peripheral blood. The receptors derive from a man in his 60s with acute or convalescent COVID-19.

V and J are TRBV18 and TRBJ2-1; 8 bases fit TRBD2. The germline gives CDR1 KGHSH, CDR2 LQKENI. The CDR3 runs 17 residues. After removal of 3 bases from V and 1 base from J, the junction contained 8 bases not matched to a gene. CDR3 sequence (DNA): TGTGCCAGCTCACCGCTGCTAGCGGGCGGTTCCTACAATGAGCAGTTCTTC. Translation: CASSPLLAGGSYNEQFF.

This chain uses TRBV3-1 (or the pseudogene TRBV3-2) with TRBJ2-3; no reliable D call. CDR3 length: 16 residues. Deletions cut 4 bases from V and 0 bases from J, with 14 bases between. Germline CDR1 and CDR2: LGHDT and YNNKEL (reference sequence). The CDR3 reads CASSRRSRTSTDTQYF. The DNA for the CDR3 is TGTGCCAGCAGCCGTCGATCCCGAACAAGCACAGATACGCAGTATTTT.

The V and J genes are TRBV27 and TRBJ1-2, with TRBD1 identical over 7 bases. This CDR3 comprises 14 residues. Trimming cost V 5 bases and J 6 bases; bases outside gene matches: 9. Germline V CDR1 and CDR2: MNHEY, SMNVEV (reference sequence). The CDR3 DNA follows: TGTGCCAGCAGTCCCCTAGTGGGGACAGATGGCTACACCTTC. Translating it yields CASSPLVGTDGYTF.

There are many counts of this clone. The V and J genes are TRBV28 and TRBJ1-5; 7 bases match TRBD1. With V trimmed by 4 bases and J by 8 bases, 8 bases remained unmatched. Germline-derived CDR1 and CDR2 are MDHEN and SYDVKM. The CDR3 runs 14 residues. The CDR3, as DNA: TGTGCCAGCAGTTCCGCGGACAGGTCGGAGCCCCAGCATTTT. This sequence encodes CASSSADRSEPQHF.

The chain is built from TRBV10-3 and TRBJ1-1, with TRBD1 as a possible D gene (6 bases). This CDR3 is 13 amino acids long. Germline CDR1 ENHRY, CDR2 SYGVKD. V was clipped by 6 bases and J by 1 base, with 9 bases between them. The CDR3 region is CAIRTDRNTEAFF. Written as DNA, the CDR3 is TGTGCCATCAGGACGGACAGGAACACTGAAGCTTTCTTT.

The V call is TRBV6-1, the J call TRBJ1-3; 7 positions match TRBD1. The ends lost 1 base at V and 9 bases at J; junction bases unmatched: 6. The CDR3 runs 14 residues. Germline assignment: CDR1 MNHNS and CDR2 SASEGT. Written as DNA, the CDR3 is TGTGCCAGCAGTGAAGGGACAGGTATCTTCACCATATATTTT. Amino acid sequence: CASSEGTGIFTIYF.

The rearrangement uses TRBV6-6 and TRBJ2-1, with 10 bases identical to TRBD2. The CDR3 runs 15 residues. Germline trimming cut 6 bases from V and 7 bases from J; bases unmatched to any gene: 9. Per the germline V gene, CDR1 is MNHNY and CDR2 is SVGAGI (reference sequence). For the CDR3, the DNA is TGTGCCAGCAGCCGTCTAGCGGGAGAGGCAAATGAGCAGTTCTTC. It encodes CASSRLAGEANEQFF.

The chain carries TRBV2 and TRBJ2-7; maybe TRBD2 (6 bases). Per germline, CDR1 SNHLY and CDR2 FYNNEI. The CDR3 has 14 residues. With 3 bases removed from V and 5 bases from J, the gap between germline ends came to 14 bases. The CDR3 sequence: CASSEEGQGHEQYF. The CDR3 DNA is TGTGCCAGCAGTGAGGAGGGGCAGGGCCACGAGCAGTACTTC.

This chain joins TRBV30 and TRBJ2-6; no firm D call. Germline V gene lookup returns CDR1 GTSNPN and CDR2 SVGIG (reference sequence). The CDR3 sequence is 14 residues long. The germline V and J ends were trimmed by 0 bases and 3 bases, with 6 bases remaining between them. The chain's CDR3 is CAWSVRSGANVLTF. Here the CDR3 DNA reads TGTGCCTGGAGTGTACGGAGTGGGGCCAACGTCCTGACTTTC.

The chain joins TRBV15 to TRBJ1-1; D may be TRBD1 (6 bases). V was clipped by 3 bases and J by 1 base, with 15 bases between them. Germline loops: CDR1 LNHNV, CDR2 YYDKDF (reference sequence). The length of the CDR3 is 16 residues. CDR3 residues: CATSSSGWGQNTEAFF. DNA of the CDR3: TGTGCCACCAGCAGTTCCGGCTGGGGACAGAACACTGAAGCTTTCTTT.

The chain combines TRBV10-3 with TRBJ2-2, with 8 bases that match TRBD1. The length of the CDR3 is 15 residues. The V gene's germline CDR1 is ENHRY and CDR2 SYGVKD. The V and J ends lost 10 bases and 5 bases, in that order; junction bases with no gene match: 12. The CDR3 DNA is TGTGCCACCTCCGACAGGGGCATAGGGACCGGGGAGCTGTTTTTT. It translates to CATSDRGIGTGELFF.